The 7 T cell receptor beta chains listed next were all sequenced from one sample in a study of T cell repertoires in cytomegalovirus infection. Using its own MiXCR run on the reads, TCRdb lists one record per CDR3 protein. Among some 680,000 distinct CDR3 sequences, about a third were seen once, and the ten largest hold about 2.8%. The sequencing sample was made of PBMCs. These receptors came from a human donor in good health (CMV status not recorded). Some clones in this sample may be carry-over from other donors' samples.

The rearrangement joins TRBV5-4 to TRBJ2-1, with D perhaps assigned TRBD1 or TRBD2 (6 bases each). CDR3 length equals 15 residues. The ends were cut back, 4 bases at V and 5 bases at J, with 16 bases in the middle. Per germline, CDR1 SGHNT and CDR2 YYREEE (reference sequence). DNA for the CDR3: TGTGCCAGCAGCCCCAAAGGGGGGACCCACAATGAGCAGTTCTTC. Translating gives CASSPKGGTHNEQFF.

The CDR3 here is CASSLKPGPGGTGELFF. CDR3 coding DNA: TGTGCCAGCAGCCTTAAACCGGGCCCTGGGGGCACCGGGGAGCTGTTTTTT. The chain carries TRBV7-3 and TRBJ2-2; D assignment may be TRBD1 or TRBD2 (5 bases each). The V and J ends lost 5 bases and 4 bases respectively, with 20 bases between them. Germline CDR1 and CDR2: SGHTA and FQGTGA. The CDR3 length is 17 residues.

This clonotype appeared once. The chain recombines TRBV5-1 with TRBJ2-1, with 11 bases that match TRBD2. The V gene end was trimmed by 3 bases and the J gene end by 12 bases; junction bases not matched to a gene: 5. CDR3 length equals 13 residues. CDR1 SGHRS and CDR2 YFSETQ come from the germline V gene. The CDR3 here is CASSSRLAGPQFF. The CDR3 region has the DNA TGCGCCAGCAGCTCACGACTAGCGGGGCCGCAGTTCTTC.

The V call is TRBV7-2, the J call TRBJ2-1; no clear D. The CDR3 covers 13 residues. Trimming removed 2 bases from V and 7 bases from J, with 9 bases in between. Germline lookup yields CDR1 SGHTA and CDR2 FQGNSA. In nucleotides, the CDR3 is TGTGCCAGCAGCTTAATTTCTAATAATGAGCAGTTCTTC. This translates into CASSLISNNEQFF.

The chain couples TRBV6-4 to TRBJ1-5; possibly TRBD1 for D (6 bases). This CDR3 comprises 14 residues. Germline loops: CDR1 MRHNA, CDR2 SNTAGT. Trimming shortened V by 5 bases and J by 5 bases, and 13 bases separated the two germline ends. CDR3 sequence reads: CASSRQSGDQPQHF. DNA for the CDR3: TGTGCCAGCAGTCGGCAATCAGGGGATCAGCCCCAGCATTTT.

A note on this clonotype: A read error may account for a junction end that differs from germline. This sequence joins TRBV19 and TRBJ2-3; possible D gene TRBD1, 6 bases. The CDR3 is 15 amino acids. Germline assignment: CDR1 LNHDA and CDR2 SQIVND (reference sequence). DNA for the CDR3: TGTGACAGTAGTATCCTGGGGGCGCGGGCAGATACGCAGTATTTT. This encodes CDSSILGARADTQYF.

This clonotype was counted ten times or more. The V and J genes are TRBV28 and TRBJ2-7, with 9 bases identical to TRBD1. Trimming took 1 base from V and 6 from J; bases not matched to a gene: 7. Germline V CDR1 and CDR2: MDHEN, SYDVKM. This CDR3 has 15 residues. The CDR3 region has the DNA TGTGCCAGCAGTTTATATGGGACAGGGCCCGCCGAGCAGTACTTC. It specifies CASSLYGTGPAEQYF.